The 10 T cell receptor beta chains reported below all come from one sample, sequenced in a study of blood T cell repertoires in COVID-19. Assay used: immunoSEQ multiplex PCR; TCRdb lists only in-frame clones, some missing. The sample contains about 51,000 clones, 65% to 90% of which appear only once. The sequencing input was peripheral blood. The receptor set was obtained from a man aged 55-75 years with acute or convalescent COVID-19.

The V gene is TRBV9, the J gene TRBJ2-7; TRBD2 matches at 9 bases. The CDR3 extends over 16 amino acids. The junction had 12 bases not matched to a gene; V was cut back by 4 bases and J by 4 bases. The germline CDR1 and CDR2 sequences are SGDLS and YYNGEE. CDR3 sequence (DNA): TGTGCCAGCAGCCCGATGGCCGGGACTAGCCGGTACGAGCAGTACTTC. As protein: CASSPMAGTSRYEQYF.

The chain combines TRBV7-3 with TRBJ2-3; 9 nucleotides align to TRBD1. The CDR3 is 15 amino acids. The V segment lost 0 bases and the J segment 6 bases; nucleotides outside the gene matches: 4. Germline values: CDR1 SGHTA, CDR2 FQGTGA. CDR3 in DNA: TGTGCCAGCAGCTTAACGGGGGGACAGGGTGATACGCAGTATTTT. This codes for CASSLTGGQGDTQYF.

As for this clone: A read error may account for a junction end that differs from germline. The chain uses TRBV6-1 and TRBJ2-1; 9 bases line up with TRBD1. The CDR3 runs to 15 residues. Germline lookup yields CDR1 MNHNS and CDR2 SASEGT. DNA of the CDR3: TGTGCCAGCAGGGAAGACAGGGGGGAATACAATGAGCAGTTCTTC. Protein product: CASREDRGEYNEQFF.

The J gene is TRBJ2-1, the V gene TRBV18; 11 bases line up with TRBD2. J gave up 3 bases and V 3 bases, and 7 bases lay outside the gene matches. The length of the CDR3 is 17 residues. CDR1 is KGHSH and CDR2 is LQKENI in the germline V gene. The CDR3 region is CASSPSLAGGDYNEQFF. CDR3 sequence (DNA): TGTGCCAGCTCACCCTCCCTAGCGGGGGGCGACTACAATGAGCAGTTCTTC.

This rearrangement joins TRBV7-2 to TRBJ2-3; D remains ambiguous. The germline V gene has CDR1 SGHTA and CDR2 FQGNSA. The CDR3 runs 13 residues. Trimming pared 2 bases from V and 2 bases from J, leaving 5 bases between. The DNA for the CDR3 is TGTGCCAGCAGCTTACCCCACACAGATACGCAGTATTTT. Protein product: CASSLPHTDTQYF.

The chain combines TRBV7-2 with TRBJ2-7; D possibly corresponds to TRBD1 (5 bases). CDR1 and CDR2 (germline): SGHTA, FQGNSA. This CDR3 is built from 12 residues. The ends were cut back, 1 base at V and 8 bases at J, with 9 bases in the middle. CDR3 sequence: CASSLDQGQQYF. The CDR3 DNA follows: TGTGCCAGCAGCTTAGACCAGGGTCAGCAGTACTTC.

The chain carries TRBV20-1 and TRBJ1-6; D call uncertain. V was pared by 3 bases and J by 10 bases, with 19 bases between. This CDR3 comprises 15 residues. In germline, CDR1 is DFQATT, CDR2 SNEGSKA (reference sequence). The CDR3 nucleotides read TGCAGTGCTAGTAGGCGGTCTTCTATAATATCACCCCTCCACTTT. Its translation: CSASRRSSIISPLHF.

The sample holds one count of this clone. CDR3 nucleotide sequence: TGTGCCAGCTGGGGGGACAGAAATTCACCCCTCCACTTT. Translated, it gives CASWGDRNSPLHF. The chain combines TRBV2 with TRBJ1-6, with 7 bases fitting TRBD1. The ends lost 8 bases at V and 7 bases at J; junction bases unmatched: 5. CDR3 length: 13 amino acids. CDR1 SNHLY and CDR2 FYNNEI come from the germline V gene.

For the CDR3, the DNA is TGTGCAAGTCGCTTAACCCCAGCGGGAGTCACAGATACGCAGTATTTT. Its protein product is CASRLTPAGVTDTQYF. The rearrangement links TRBV12-2 to TRBJ2-3; the table's D call, TRBD2, was not checked against the DNA. TRBV12-2 is a known pseudogene. The CDR3 sequence is 16 residues long.

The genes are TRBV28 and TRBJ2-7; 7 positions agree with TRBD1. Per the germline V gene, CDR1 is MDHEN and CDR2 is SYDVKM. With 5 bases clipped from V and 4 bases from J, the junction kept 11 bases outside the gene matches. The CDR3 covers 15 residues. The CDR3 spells CASSPGTENKYEQYF. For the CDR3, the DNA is TGTGCCAGCAGTCCCGGGACAGAAAATAAATACGAGCAGTACTTC.